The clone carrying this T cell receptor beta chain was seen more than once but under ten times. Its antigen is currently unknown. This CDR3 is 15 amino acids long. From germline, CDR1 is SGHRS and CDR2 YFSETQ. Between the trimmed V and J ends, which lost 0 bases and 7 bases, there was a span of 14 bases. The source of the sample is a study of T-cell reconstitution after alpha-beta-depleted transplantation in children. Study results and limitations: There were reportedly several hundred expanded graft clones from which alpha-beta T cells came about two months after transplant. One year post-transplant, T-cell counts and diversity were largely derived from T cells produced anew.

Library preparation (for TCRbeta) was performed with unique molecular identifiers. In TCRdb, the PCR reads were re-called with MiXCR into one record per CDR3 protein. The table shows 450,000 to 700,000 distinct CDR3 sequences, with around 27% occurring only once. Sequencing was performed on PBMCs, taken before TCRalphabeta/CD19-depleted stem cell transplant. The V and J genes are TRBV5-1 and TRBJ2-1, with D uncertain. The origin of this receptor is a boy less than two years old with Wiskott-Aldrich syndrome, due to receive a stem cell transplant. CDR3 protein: CASSLVRRDGNEQFF. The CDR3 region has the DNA TGCGCCAGCAGCTTGGTGCGGAGAGATGGAAATGAGCAGTTCTTC.